Shown below are 11 T cell receptor beta chains from a single sample sequenced in a study of control samples from healthy donors and cancer patients. Profiling relied on immunoSEQ multiplex PCR, and the TCRdb table lists in-frame clones only, not all of them. Of approximately 120,000 clones listed, around 89% were seen once; the top ten hold 17%. The sample consisted of blood. These receptors were collected from a woman in her 50s in good health.

The chain couples TRBV9 to TRBJ2-5; 7 nucleotides align to TRBD1. The germline CDR1 and CDR2 sequences are SGDLS and YYNGEE. The CDR3 consists of 14 residues. J lost 5 bases, V lost 7 bases, and 11 bases had no gene match. CDR3 protein: CASSTKGARETQYF. DNA of the CDR3: TGTGCCAGCTCAACGAAGGGGGCCCGGGAGACCCAGTACTTC. Full variable domain (remainder filled in from reference TRBV9 and TRBJ2-5): DSGVTQTPKHLITATGQRVTLRCSPRSGDLSVYWYQQSLDQGLQFLIQYYNGEERAKGNILERFSAQQFPDLHSELNLSSLELGDSALYFCASSTKGARETQYFGPGTRLLVL.

This clone came up once. V usage is TRBV12-3 or TRBV12-4 and J usage is TRBJ2-5, with 7 bases lining up with TRBD1. J lost 4 bases, V lost 8 bases, and 7 bases had no gene match. The CDR3 runs 13 residues. CDR3 in amino acids: CASSISGGETQYF. CDR3 coding DNA: TGTGCCAGCTCTATATCAGGGGGAGAGACCCAGTACTTC.

This rearrangement joins TRBV19 to TRBJ2-1, with D possibly being TRBD2 (6 bases). The ends were cut back, 1 base at V and 3 bases at J, with 13 bases in the middle. Germline values: CDR1 LNHDA, CDR2 SQIVND (reference sequence). The CDR3 spans 16 residues. CDR3 region: CASSIGPRGIYNEQFF. The CDR3 DNA sequence: TGTGCCAGTAGTATAGGCCCACGGGGGATCTACAATGAGCAGTTCTTC.

This clone has a count of ten or more. This sequence joins TRBV28 and TRBJ1-1; D is ambiguous. V was clipped by 7 bases and J by 3 bases, with 9 bases between them. CDR1 is MDHEN and CDR2 is SYDVKM in the germline V gene. The CDR3 is made up of 12 amino acids. The CDR3 sequence is CASKVRYTEAFF. The CDR3 DNA reads as TGTGCCAGCAAAGTCAGATACACTGAAGCTTTCTTT.

The chain employs TRBV4-1 and TRBJ1-3; no clear D gene. Per the germline V gene, CDR1 is MGHRA and CDR2 is YSYEKL. The germline V and J ends were trimmed by 4 bases and 4 bases, with 11 bases remaining between them. CDR3 length: 14 residues. CDR3 region: CASSPGKEGNTIYF. CDR3 DNA sequence: TGCGCCAGCAGCCCAGGAAAGGAAGGAAACACCATATATTTT.

The chain uses TRBV6-5 and TRBJ2-7; 12 bases line up with TRBD2. The CDR3 contains 15 residues. The germline gives CDR1 MNHEY, CDR2 SVGAGI. J was trimmed by 2 bases and V by 7 bases; bases with no gene match: 6. CDR3 region: CASTTGLAGPYEQYF. The CDR3 DNA sequence: TGTGCCAGCACCACGGGACTAGCGGGTCCCTACGAGCAGTACTTC.

The J gene is TRBJ1-2, the V gene TRBV30; no definite D call. The CDR3 contains 13 residues. The V gene's germline CDR1 is GTSNPN and CDR2 SVGIG (reference sequence). V was pared by 0 bases and J by 3 bases, with 8 bases between. The CDR3 region has the DNA TGTGCCTGGAGTGTGGGGTATCACTATGGCTACACCTTC. Translated, it gives CAWSVGYHYGYTF.

The chain joins TRBV11-2 to TRBJ1-6; TRBD1 agrees at 7 bases. Germline V CDR1 and CDR2: SGHAT, FQNNGV. This CDR3 spans 15 amino acids. The V segment lost 6 bases and the J segment 8 bases; nucleotides outside the gene matches: 10. CDR3 nucleotides: TGTGCCAGCAGGGCTCCAGGGGGAGGAGATTCACCCCTCCACTTT. Translating it yields CASRAPGGGDSPLHF.

The genes are TRBV11-2 and TRBJ2-3; 9 bases agree with TRBD1. Germline trimming cut 5 bases from V and 3 bases from J; bases unmatched to any gene: 9. This CDR3 has 16 amino acids. Germline V gene data show CDR1 as SGHAT and CDR2 as FQNNGV. CDR3 in amino acids: CASSPHRDRATDTQYF. CDR3 DNA: TGTGCCAGCAGCCCTCACCGGGACAGGGCGACAGATACGCAGTATTTT. Together with reference TRBV11-2 and TRBJ2-3, the CDR3 gives the full variable domain: EAGVAQSPRYKIIEKRQSVAFWCNPISGHATLYWYQQILGQGPKLLIQFQNNGVVDDSQLPKDRFSAERLKGVDSTLKIQPAKLEDSAVYLCASSPHRDRATDTQYFGPGTRLTVL.

The gene calls are TRBV29-1 and TRBJ1-2; no clear D gene. The V end lost 7 bases, the J end lost 7 bases, and 16 bases lay between the germline ends. CDR3 length: 12 amino acids. Germline CDR1 and CDR2: SQVTM and ANQGSEA. The CDR3 DNA follows: TGCAGCGCCGCCCAGACTTATAGTGGCTACACCTTC. This translates into CSAAQTYSGYTF.

J is TRBJ1-2 and V is TRBV5-1, with TRBD1 matching 8 bases. The germline gives CDR1 SGHRS, CDR2 YFSETQ. V trimming: 2 bases; J trimming: 4 bases; junction bases outside the gene matches: 1. This CDR3 is built from 13 residues. The CDR3 reads CASSLGTGYGYTF. The DNA of the CDR3 is TGCGCCAGCAGCTTAGGGACAGGCTATGGCTACACCTTC.